The 5 T cell receptor beta chains presented below share a single source sample, sequenced in a study of beta chain features in type 1 diabetes. The entirety of the isolated RNA underwent reverse transcription, so expressed TCRB transcripts were sequenced. The protocol was immunoSEQ multiplex PCR, while the TCRdb copy is restricted to in-frame clones and leaves out a portion. The table includes approximately 84,000 clones, roughly 31% detected once. Sequences were obtained from stem cell memory CD4+ T cells from blood. Receptors were obtained from a young woman in good health.

This clone showed up just a few times. V usage is TRBV4-3 and J usage is TRBJ2-3, with TRBD2 matching over 8 bases. The length of the CDR3 is 17 residues. The germline V gene encodes CDR1 LGHNA and CDR2 YSLEER. V trimming: 0 bases; J trimming: 5 bases; junction bases outside the gene matches: 10. The CDR3 region has the DNA TGCGCCAGCAGCCAAGATGGCAACGGGGGGGCCAAAGATACGCAGTATTTT. It specifies CASSQDGNGGAKDTQYF.

This clone came up a few times. The chain links TRBV11-2 to TRBJ1-3; no clear D gene. The V gene lost 2 bases and the J gene lost 8 bases, with 7 bases spanning the gap. Germline values: CDR1 SGHAT, CDR2 FQNNGV. This CDR3 has 12 amino acids. The CDR3 here is CASSLNRDTIYF. For the CDR3, the DNA is TGTGCCAGCAGCTTAAATCGCGACACCATATATTTT. Filled out from reference TRBV11-2 and TRBJ1-3, the complete variable domain reads EAGVAQSPRYKIIEKRQSVAFWCNPISGHATLYWYQQILGQGPKLLIQFQNNGVVDDSQLPKDRFSAERLKGVDSTLKIQPAKLEDSAVYLCASSLNRDTIYFGEGSWLTVV.

V usage is TRBV7-9 and J usage is TRBJ2-1; a weak D match, TRBD2 (5 bases). Germline CDR1 reads SEHNR; CDR2 reads FQNEAQ (reference sequence). The CDR3 is made up of 14 amino acids. V shed 3 bases and J shed 8 bases, with 14 bases lying between them. The CDR3 coding sequence is TGTGCCAGCAGCTTTTCGGGGAGTTACGATGAGCAGTTCTTC. This translates into CASSFSGSYDEQFF.

This clone was seen a few times. This chain links TRBV2 with TRBJ1-1; a weak D match, TRBD1 (6 bases). The V end was cut by 6 bases, the J end by 3 bases, with 11 bases between. Germline V lookup: CDR1 SNHLY, CDR2 FYNNEI. This CDR3 is built from 13 residues. CDR3 sequence reads: CASSPQGYTEAFF. The CDR3 DNA follows: TGTGCCAGCAGCCCACAGGGCTACACTGAAGCTTTCTTT. Together with reference TRBV2 and TRBJ1-1, the CDR3 gives the full variable domain: EPEVTQTPSHQVTQMGQEVILRCVPISNHLYFYWYRQILGQKVEFLVSFYNNEISEKSEIFDDQFSVERPDGSNFTLKIRSTKLEDSAMYFCASSPQGYTEAFFGQGTRLTVV.

The V gene is TRBV5-1, the J gene TRBJ2-5; 7 nucleotides line up with TRBD1. In germline, CDR1 is SGHRS, CDR2 YFSETQ. Trimming cost V 1 base and J 3 bases; bases outside gene matches: 0. This CDR3 comprises 13 residues. The CDR3 loop reads CASSLTGEETQYF. DNA of the CDR3: TGCGCCAGCAGCTTGACAGGGGAAGAGACCCAGTACTTC. Filled out from reference TRBV5-1 and TRBJ2-5, the complete variable domain reads KAGVTQTPRYLIKTRGQQVTLSCSPISGHRSVSWYQQTPGQGLQFLFEYFSETQRNKGNFPGRFSGRQFSNSRSEMNVSTLELGDSALYLCASSLTGEETQYFGPGTRLLVL.